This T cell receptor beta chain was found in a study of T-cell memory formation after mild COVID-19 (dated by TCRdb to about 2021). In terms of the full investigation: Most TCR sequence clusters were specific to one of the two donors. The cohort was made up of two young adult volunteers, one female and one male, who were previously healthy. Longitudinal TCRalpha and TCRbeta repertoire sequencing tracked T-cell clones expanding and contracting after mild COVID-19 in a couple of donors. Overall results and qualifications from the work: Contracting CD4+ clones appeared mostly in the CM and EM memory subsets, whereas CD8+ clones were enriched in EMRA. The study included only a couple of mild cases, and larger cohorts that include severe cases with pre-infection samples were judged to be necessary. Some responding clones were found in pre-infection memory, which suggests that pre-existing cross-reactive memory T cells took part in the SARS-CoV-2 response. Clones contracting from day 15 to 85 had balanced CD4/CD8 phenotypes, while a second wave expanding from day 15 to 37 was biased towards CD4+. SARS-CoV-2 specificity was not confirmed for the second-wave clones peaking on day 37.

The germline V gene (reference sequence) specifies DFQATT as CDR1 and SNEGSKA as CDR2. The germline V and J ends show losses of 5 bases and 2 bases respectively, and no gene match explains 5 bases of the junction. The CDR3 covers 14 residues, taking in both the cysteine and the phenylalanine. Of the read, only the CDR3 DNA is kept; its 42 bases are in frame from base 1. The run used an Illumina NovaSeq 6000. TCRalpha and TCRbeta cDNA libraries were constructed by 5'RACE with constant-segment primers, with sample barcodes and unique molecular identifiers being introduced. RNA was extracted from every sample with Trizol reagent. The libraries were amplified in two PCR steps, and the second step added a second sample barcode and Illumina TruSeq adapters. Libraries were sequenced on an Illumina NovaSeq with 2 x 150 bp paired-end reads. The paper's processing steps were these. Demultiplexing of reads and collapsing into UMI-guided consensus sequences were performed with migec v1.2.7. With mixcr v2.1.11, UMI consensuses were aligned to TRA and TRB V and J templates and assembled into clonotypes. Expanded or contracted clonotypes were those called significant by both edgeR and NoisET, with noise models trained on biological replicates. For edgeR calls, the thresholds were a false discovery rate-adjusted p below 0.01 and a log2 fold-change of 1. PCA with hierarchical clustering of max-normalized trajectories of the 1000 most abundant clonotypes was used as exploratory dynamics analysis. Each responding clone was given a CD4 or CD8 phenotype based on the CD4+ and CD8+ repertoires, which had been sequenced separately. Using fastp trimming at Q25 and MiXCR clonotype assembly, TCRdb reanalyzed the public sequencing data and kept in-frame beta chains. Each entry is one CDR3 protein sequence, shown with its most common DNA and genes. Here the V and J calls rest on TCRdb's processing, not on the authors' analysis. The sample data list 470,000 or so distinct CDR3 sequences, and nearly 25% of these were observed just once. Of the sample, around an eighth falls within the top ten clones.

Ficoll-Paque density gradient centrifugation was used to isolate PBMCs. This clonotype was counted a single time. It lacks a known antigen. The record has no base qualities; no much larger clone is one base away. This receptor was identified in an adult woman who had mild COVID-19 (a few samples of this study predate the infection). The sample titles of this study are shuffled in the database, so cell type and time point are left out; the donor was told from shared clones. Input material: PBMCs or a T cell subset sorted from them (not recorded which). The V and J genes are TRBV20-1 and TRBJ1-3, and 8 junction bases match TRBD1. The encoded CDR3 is CSAAQGATGNTIYF. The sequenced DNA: TGCAGTGCTGCTCAGGGGGCGACTGGAAACACCATATATTTT.